This paragraph reports one T cell receptor beta chain. Its antigen remains unidentified. CDR3 length equals 14 residues. Germline V gene sequence: CDR1 SEHNR, CDR2 FQNEAQ (reference sequence). Trimming at V came to 5 bases and at J to 3 bases, leaving 6 bases not matched to a gene. This specimen belongs to a study of cytomegalovirus exposure and HLA in healthy donors. Notes on the study in general: A further, later analysis showed that HLA-associated TCR beta chains (compared with equally common others) were more clonally expanded.

Primers included in the PCR were 60 Vbeta and 13 Jbeta primers. Some clones are missing from TCRdb's copy, which holds only in-frame ones; the method was immunoSEQ multiplex PCR. The table shows 150,000 or so clones, with around 80% occurring only once. The sample was PBMCs. This sequence joins TRBV7-9 and TRBJ1-1; 7 bases line up with TRBD1. The clonotype was recovered from a male donor in good health and CMV-seropositive. For the CDR3, the DNA is TGTGCCAGCAGCCTTAGGGGGACAGACACTGAAGCTTTCTTT. Encoded protein: CASSLRGTDTEAFF.